A selection of T cell receptor beta chains follows, all from one sample in a study of beta chain features in type 1 diabetes. The method was immunoSEQ multiplex PCR; TCRdb's version includes in-frame clones alone and lacks a portion of them. The sample yields hundreds of thousands of clones, 25% to 35% seen once. Sequenced: naive CD4+ T cells from blood. These receptor sequences come from a man aged 18 to 29 in good health. The CDR3 runs from the conserved cysteine through the conserved F or W. D genes are given only for firm matches. The size field is filled for only some rows; it gives once, few, many or a size class.

TRBJ2-3 | TRBV6-5 | - | - | CASGGRGTTDTQYF | TGTGCCAGCGGGGGTAGGGGGACCACAGATACGCAGTATTTT
TRBJ2-1 | TRBV7-2 | - | TRBD2 | CASSLAEYNEQFF | TGTGCCAGCAGTCTAGCGGAATACAATGAGCAGTTCTTC
TRBJ2-5 | TRBV7-3 | - | TRBD2 | CASSSNGAGGQETQYF | TGTGCCAGCAGCTCCAACGGTGCGGGAGGGCAAGAGACCCAGTACTTC
TRBJ2-3 | TRBV2 | - | TRBD2 | CASLREGYTQYF | TGTGCCAGCCTACGGGAGGGTTATACGCAGTATTTT
TRBJ2-5 | TRBV29-1 | few | - | CSVSQYQETQYF | TGCAGCGTTTCACAGTACCAAGAGACCCAGTACTTC
TRBJ2-5 | TRBV9 | - | - | CASSVGGIWETQYF | TGTGCCAGCAGCGTAGGAGGGATCTGGGAGACCCAGTACTTC
TRBJ1-5 | TRBV6-5 | - | - | CASSSGPRNQPQHF | TGTGCCAGCAGTTCGGGACCGCGCAATCAGCCCCAGCATTTT
TRBJ1-1 | TRBV10-3 | - | TRBD1 | CAITDRDGAFF | TGTGCCATCACGGACAGGGATGGCGCTTTCTTT
TRBJ2-1 | TRBV29-1 | few | - | CSVEVGGQFF | TGCAGCGTTGAGGTGGGAGGGCAGTTCTTC
TRBJ2-3 | TRBV9 | - | TRBD2 | CASSSRGTSGRATDTQYF | TGTGCCAGCAGCTCCCGGGGGACTAGCGGGAGGGCCACAGATACGCAGTATTTT
TRBJ1-1 | TRBV5-6 | - | - | CASSLRRTEAFF | TGTGCCAGCAGCTTGAGGAGGACTGAAGCTTTCTTT
TRBJ1-2 | TRBV2 | - | - | CASSEETNYGYTF | TGTGCCAGCAGTGAAGAAACCAACTATGGCTACACCTTC
TRBJ2-5 | TRBV15 | - | - | CATSRDPLPRETQYF | TGTGCCACCAGCAGAGACCCCCTTCCCCGCGAGACCCAGTACTTC
TRBJ1-2 | TRBV27 | once | TRBD1 | CASSFGLPGTAYGYTF | TGTGCCAGCAGTTTTGGGCTACCCGGGACAGCCTATGGCTACACCTTC
TRBJ2-7 | TRBV29-1 | - | - | CSVSLDYEQYF | TGCAGCGTTTCCTTGGACTACGAGCAGTACTTC
TRBJ2-5 | TRBV5-4 | - | TRBD2 | CASSLGLAGQETQYF | TGTGCCAGCAGCTTGGGACTAGCCGGCCAAGAGACCCAGTACTTC
TRBJ2-2 | TRBV5-1 | - | - | CASRAQDNTGELFF | TGCGCCAGCCGGGCACAGGATAACACCGGGGAGCTGTTTTTT
TRBJ2-1 | TRBV29-1 | - | - | CSVYGTEAYNEQFF | TGCAGCGTTTACGGGACGGAAGCCTACAATGAGCAGTTCTTC
TRBJ1-2 | TRBV14 | few | - | CASSRKNYGYTF | TGTGCCAGCAGCCGCAAGAACTATGGCTACACCTTC
TRBJ2-3 | TRBV7-2 | - | - | CASGARARRGDTQYF | TGTGCCAGCGGCGCGCGTGCGCGGCGGGGAGATACGCAGTATTTT
TRBJ2-3 | TRBV6-1 | few | TRBD2 | CASSAWAGGSPDTQYF | TGTGCCAGCAGTGCCTGGGCGGGAGGGTCCCCAGATACGCAGTATTTT
TRBJ2-1 | TRBV12-5 | few | TRBD1 | CASGLGTGYNEQFF | TGTGCTAGTGGTTTGGGGACAGGATACAATGAGCAGTTCTTC
TRBJ2-4 | TRBV7-9 | - | - | CASSSDLFEWAKNIQYF | TGTGCCAGCAGCTCCGATTTATTCGAGTGGGCCAAAAACATTCAGTACTTC
TRBJ1-5 | TRBV30 | few | - | CAWSVLGGLNQPQHF | TGTGCCTGGAGTGTACTGGGGGGCCTCAATCAGCCCCAGCATTTT
TRBJ2-5 | TRBV7-2 | - | - | CASSSQETQYF | TGTGCCAGCAGCTCACAAGAGACCCAGTACTTC
TRBJ2-4 | TRBV7-2 | - | - | CASSLAPLLAKNIQYF | TGTGCCAGCAGCTTAGCGCCTTTGTTGGCCAAAAACATTCAGTACTTC
TRBJ1-1 | TRBV6-1 | - | - | CASSEQGLDTEAFF | TGTGCCAGCAGTGAACAGGGGCTAGACACTGAAGCTTTCTTT
TRBJ2-7 | TRBV29-1 | few | - | CSGRDPYSYEQYF | TGCAGCGGCAGGGATCCCTATTCCTACGAGCAGTACTTC
TRBJ2-1 | TRBV9 | - | - | CASSPRGESSYNEQFF | TGTGCCAGCAGCCCTAGAGGGGAGAGCTCCTACAATGAGCAGTTCTTC
TRBJ1-2 | TRBV7-2 | few | - | CASSETGYGYTF | TGTGCCAGCAGCGAGACTGGCTATGGCTACACCTTC
TRBJ1-2 | TRBV5-1 | - | TRBD1 | CASSQGQGTDGYTF | TGCGCCAGCAGCCAGGGACAGGGGACGGATGGCTACACCTTC
TRBJ2-3 | TRBV7-9 | - | - | CASSQVGLDTDTQYF | TGTGCCAGCAGCCAGGTGGGACTCGACACAGATACGCAGTATTTT
TRBJ2-7 | TRBV7-2 | - | TRBD1 | CASRPRTGGAYEQYF | TGTGCCAGCAGGCCCCGGACAGGGGGCGCGTACGAGCAGTACTTC
TRBJ2-1 | TRBV25-1 | few | - | CASSAYGGNEQFF | TGTGCCAGCAGTGCCTATGGGGGGAATGAGCAGTTCTTC
TRBJ2-4 | TRBV7-8 | - | TRBD1 | CASSLTGAIAKNIQYF | TGTGCCAGCAGCTTAACAGGGGCGATAGCCAAAAACATTCAGTACTTC
TRBJ2-7 | TRBV20-1 | - | - | CSAGTYEQYF | TGCAGTGCTGGTACCTACGAGCAGTACTTC